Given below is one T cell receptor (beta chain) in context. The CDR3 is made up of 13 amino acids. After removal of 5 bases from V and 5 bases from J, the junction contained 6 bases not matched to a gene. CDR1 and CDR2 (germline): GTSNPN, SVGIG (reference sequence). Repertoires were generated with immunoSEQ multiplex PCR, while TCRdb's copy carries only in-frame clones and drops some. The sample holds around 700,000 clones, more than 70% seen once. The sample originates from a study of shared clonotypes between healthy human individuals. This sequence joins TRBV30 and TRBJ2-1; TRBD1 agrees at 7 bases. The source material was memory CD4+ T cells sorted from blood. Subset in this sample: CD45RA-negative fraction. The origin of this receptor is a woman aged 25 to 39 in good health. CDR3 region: CAWHRGGNNEQFF. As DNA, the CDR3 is TGTGCCTGGCACAGGGGTGGGAACAATGAGCAGTTCTTC.